Sequencing of this T cell receptor (beta chain) was carried out in a study of radiotherapy plus CTLA-4 blockade in lung cancer. Study context: Patients showed objective responses in roughly 19% of cases and disease control in approximately 28%. Study-wide results and limits: Early clone dynamics of blood T cells, plus interferon-beta, reportedly predicted response best.

Trimming removed 5 bases at V and 2 bases at J, with 12 bases between. CDR3 length: 15 amino acids. Germline V lookup: CDR1 SGHAT, CDR2 FQNNGV. Sequencing used immunoSEQ multiplex PCR; TCRdb keeps in-frame clones, though not all of them. The sample has 55,000 to 65,000 clones; more than 60% are singletons. Patients with chemo-refractory metastatic non-small-cell lung cancer received focal radiation plus CTLA-4 blockade with ipilimumab. As concerns this clone: Its antigen is unknown.

The V call is TRBV11-2, the J call TRBJ1-4; tentatively, D is TRBD1 (5 bases). This TCR came from a human donor with non-small cell lung cancer who had a partial response to radiotherapy plus ipilimumab. This specimen was peripheral blood, taken from a patient treated with radiotherapy plus ipilimumab. This chain's CDR3 is CASSRGGSTNEKLFF. The CDR3 DNA sequence: TGTGCCAGCAGCAGGGGAGGGTCGACTAATGAAAAACTGTTTTTT.